This T cell receptor (beta chain) came from a study of T cells in localized non-small cell lung cancer. Study-level findings and limits: Longer overall survival was associated with a higher density of T cells in the blood. Sequencing was restricted to one tumor region; therefore, heterogeneity remains possible. Uninvolved nearby lung showed the greatest T cell clonality, exceeding that found in tumor.

Method: immunoSEQ multiplex PCR; TCRdb's copy keeps in-frame clones and lacks some. The sample lists about 64,000 clones; 81% were seen once. Points on this clone: What it recognizes is unknown.

The sequence was obtained from a man between 40 and 70 years old with stage II lung adenocarcinoma. The source was PBMCs, collected before any cancer treatment.

The CDR3 is CASLTSDSYNEQFF. The CDR3 DNA follows: TGTGCCAGCCTAACTAGCGACTCCTACAATGAGCAGTTCTTC. V gene TRBV25-1 combines with J gene TRBJ2-1; 7 positions agree with TRBD2. Germline values: CDR1 MGHDK, CDR2 SYGVNS. There are 14 residues in the CDR3. V shed 8 bases and J 0 bases; nucleotides not matched to a gene: 4.